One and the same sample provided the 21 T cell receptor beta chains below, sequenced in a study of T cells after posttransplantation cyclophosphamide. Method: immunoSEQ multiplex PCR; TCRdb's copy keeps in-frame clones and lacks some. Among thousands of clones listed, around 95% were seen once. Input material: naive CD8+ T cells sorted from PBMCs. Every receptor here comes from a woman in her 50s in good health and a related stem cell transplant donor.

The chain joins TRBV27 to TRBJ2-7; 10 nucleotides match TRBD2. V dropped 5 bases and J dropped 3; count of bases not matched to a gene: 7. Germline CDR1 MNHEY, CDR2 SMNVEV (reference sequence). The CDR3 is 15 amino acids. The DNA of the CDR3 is TGTGCCAGCAGTGTCACGCTAGCGGGAGACTACGAGCAGTACTTC. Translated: CASSVTLAGDYEQYF.

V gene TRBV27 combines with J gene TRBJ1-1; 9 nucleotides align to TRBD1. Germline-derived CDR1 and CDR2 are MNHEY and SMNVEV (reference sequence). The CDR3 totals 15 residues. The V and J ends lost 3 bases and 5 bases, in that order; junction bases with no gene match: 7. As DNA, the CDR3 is TGTGCCAGCAGTTTGGACAGGGGAGTAGAGACTGAAGCTTTCTTT. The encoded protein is CASSLDRGVETEAFF.

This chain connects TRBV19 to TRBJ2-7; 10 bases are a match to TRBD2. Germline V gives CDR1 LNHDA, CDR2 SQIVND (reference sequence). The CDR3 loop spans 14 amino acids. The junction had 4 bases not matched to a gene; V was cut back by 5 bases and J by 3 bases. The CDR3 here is CASSEGLADYEQYF. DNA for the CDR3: TGTGCCAGTAGTGAAGGACTAGCGGACTACGAGCAGTACTTC.

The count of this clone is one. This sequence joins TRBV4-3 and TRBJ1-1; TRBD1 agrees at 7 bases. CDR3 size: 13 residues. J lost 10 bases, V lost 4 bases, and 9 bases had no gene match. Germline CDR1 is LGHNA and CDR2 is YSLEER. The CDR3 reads CASSLSEGAAAFF. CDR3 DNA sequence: TGCGCCAGCAGCCTTTCTGAGGGGGCAGCAGCTTTCTTT.

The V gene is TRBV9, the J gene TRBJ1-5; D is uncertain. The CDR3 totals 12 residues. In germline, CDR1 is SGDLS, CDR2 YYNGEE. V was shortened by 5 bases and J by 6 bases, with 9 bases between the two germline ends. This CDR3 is CASSAGGQPQHF. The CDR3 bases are TGTGCCAGCAGTGCAGGAGGTCAGCCCCAGCATTTT.

CDR3 protein: CASSQETGTGLLHEQYF. The CDR3 region has the DNA TGTGCCAGCAGCCAAGAAACCGGGACAGGGCTACTCCACGAGCAGTACTTC. The V call is TRBV14, the J call TRBJ2-7; 9 bases map to TRBD1. The trim removed 0 bases at V and 5 bases at J, leaving 11 bases unmatched. CDR3 length: 17 residues. Germline V CDR1 and CDR2: SGHDN, FVKESK.

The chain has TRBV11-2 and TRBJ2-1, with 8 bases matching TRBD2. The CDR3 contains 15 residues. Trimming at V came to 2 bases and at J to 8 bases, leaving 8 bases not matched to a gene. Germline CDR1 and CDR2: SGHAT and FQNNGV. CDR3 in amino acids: CASSLTSTGGDEQFF. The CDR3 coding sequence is TGTGCCAGCAGCTTAACTAGTACGGGGGGGGATGAGCAGTTCTTC. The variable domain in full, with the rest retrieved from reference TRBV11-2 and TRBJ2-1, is EAGVAQSPRYKIIEKRQSVAFWCNPISGHATLYWYQQILGQGPKLLIQFQNNGVVDDSQLPKDRFSAERLKGVDSTLKIQPAKLEDSAVYLCASSLTSTGGDEQFFGPGTRLTVL.

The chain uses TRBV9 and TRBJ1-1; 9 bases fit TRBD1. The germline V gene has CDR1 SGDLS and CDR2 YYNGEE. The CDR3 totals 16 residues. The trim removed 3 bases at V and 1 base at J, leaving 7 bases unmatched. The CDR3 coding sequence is TGTGCCAGCAGCGGGAACAGGGGGCGAGGGAACACTGAAGCTTTCTTT. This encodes CASSGNRGRGNTEAFF.

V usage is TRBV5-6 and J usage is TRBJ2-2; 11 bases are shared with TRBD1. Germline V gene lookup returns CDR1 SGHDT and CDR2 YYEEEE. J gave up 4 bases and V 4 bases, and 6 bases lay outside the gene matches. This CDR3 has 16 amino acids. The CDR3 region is CASSLTGTGGTGELFF. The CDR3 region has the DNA TGTGCCAGCAGCCTAACCGGGACAGGGGGCACCGGGGAGCTGTTTTTT. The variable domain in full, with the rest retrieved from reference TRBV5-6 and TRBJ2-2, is DAGVTQSPTHLIKTRGQQVTLRCSPKSGHDTVSWYQQALGQGPQFIFQYYEEEERQRGNFPDRFSGHQFPNYSSELNVNALLLGDSALYLCASSLTGTGGTGELFFGEGSRLTVL.

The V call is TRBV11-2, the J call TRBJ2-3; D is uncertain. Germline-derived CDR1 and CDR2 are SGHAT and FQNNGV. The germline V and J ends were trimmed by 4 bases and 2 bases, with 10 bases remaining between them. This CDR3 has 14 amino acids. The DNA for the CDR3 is TGTGCCAGCAGCTCCCACTACTACACAGATACGCAGTATTTT. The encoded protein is CASSSHYYTDTQYF.

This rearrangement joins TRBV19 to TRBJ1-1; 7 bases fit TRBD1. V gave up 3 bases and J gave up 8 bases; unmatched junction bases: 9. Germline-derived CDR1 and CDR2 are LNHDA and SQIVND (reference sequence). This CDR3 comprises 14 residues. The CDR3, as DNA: TGTGCCAGTAGTATCCGGGACAGAGCGGACGAAGCTTTCTTT. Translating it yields CASSIRDRADEAFF.

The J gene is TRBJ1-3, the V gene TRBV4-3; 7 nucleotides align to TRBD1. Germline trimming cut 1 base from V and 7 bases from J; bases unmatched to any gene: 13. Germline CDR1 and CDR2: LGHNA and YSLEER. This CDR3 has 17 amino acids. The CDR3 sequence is CASSQGRFGTVENTIYF. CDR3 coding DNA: TGCGCCAGCAGCCAAGGACGATTCGGGACAGTTGAGAACACCATATATTTT.

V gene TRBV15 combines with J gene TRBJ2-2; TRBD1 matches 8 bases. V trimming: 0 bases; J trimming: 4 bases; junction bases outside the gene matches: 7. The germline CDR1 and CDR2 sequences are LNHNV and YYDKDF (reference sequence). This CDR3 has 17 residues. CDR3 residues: CATSRDYQGAGTGELFF. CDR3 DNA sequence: TGTGCCACCAGCAGAGATTACCAGGGGGCAGGCACCGGGGAGCTGTTTTTT. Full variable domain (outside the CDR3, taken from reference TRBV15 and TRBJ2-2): DAMVIQNPRYQVTQFGKPVTLSCSQTLNHNVMYWYQQKSSQAPKLLFHYYDKDFNNEADTPDNFQSRRPNTSFCFLDIRSPGLGDTAMYLCATSRDYQGAGTGELFFGEGSRLTVL.

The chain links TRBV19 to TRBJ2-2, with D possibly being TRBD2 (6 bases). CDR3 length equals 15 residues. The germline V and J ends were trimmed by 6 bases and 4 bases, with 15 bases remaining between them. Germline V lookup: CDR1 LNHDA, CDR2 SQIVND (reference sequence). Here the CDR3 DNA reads TGTGCCAGTAGGAAAAGGAGGGAGGCCACCGGGGAGCTGTTTTTT. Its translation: CASRKRREATGELFF.

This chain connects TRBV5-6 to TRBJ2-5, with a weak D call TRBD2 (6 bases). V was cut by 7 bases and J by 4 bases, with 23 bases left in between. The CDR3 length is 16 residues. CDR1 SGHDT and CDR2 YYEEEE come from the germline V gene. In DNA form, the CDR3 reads TGTGCCAGCGGCGTTACGGGGAGGTTTTCAGGAGAGACCCAGTACTTC. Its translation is CASGVTGRFSGETQYF. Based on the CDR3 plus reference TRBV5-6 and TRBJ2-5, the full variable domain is DAGVTQSPTHLIKTRGQQVTLRCSPKSGHDTVSWYQQALGQGPQFIFQYYEEEERQRGNFPDRFSGHQFPNYSSELNVNALLLGDSALYLCASGVTGRFSGETQYFGPGTRLLVL.

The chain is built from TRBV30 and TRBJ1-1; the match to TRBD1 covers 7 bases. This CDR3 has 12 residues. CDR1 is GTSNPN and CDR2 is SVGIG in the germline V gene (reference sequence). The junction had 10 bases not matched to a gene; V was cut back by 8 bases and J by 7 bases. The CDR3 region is CASQGQIIEAFF. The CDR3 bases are TGTGCCAGTCAGGGACAGATAATTGAAGCTTTCTTT. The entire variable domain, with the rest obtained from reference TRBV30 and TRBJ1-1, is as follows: SQTIHQWPATLVQPVGSPLSLECTVEGTSNPNLYWYRQAAGRGLQLLFYSVGIGQISSEVPQNLSASRPQDRQFILSSKKLLLSDSGFYLCASQGQIIEAFFGQGTRLTVV.

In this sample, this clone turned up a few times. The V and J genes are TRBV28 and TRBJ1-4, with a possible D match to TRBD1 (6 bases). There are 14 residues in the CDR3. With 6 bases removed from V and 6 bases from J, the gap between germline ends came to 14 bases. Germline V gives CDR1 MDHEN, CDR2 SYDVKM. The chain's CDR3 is CASSFQGRDEKLFF. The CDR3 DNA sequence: TGTGCCAGCAGCTTCCAGGGGAGAGATGAAAAACTGTTTTTT.

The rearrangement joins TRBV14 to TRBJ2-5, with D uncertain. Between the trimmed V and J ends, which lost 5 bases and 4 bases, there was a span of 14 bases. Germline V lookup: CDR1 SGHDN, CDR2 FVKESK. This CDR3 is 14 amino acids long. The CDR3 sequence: CASSEFISGETQYF. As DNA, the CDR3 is TGTGCCAGCAGCGAGTTTATCTCGGGAGAGACCCAGTACTTC.

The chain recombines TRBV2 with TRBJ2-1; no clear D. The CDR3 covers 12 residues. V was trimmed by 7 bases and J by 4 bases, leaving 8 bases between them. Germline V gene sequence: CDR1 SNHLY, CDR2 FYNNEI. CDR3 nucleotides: TGTGCCAGCACTCCAGGTTACAATGAGCAGTTCTTC. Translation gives CASTPGYNEQFF.

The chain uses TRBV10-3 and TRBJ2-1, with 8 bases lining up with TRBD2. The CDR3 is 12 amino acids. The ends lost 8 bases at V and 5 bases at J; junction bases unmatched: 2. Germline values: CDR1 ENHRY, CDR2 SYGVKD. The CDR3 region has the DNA TGTGCCATCGATAGCGGGAACAATGAGCAGTTCTTC. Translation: CAIDSGNNEQFF.

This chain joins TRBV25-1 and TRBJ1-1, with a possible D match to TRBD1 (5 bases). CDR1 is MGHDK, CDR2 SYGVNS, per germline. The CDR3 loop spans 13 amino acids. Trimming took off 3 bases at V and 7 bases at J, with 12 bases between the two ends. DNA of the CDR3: TGTGCCAGCAGTGACACAGGAACCCTTGAAGCTTTCTTT. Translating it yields CASSDTGTLEAFF.